The sequence of this TCR beta chain was determined in a study of shared T cell receptors in the human thymus. The CDR3 runs 11 residues. Germline V gene sequence: CDR1 SEHNR, CDR2 FQNEAQ (reference sequence). V gave up 8 bases and J gave up 8 bases, with 10 bases separating them. Data came from immunoSEQ multiplex PCR; TCRdb stores just in-frame clones and leaves some out. The table shows some 640,000 clones, with around 87% occurring only once. The sample holds one count of this clone. This sample was also put to use in a study of human thymus T cells. That work adds: Thymic samples were excised during corrective heart operations. The authors found apparently biased V and J gene usage in thymic and blood repertoires. Thymic repertoires from unrelated individuals overlapped highly, related research reported.

The source is a boy in the first two years of life with a congenital heart defect. Sequenced material: thymocytes. The gene calls are TRBV7-9 and TRBJ1-5, with D hard to call. The CDR3 region is CASGPDEPQHF. CDR3 bases: TGTGCCAGCGGCCCCGATGAGCCCCAGCATTTT. The full variable domain, its missing parts supplied by reference TRBV7-9 and TRBJ1-5, is DTGVSQNPRHKITKRGQNVTFRCDPISEHNRLYWYRQTLGQGPEFLTYFQNEAQLEKSRLLSDRFSAERPKGSFSTLEIQRTEQGDSAMYLCASGPDEPQHFGDGTRLSIL.